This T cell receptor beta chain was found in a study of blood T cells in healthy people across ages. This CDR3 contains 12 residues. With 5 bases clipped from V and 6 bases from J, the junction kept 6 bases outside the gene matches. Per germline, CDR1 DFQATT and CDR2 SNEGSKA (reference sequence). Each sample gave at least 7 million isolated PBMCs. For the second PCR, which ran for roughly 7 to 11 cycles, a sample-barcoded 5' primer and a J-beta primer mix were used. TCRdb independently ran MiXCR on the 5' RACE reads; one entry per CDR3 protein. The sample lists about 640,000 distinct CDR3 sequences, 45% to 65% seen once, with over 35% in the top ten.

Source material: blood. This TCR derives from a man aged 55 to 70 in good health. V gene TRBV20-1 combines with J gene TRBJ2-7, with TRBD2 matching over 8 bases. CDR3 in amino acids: CSALSGGSEQYF. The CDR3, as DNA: TGCAGTGCTTTAAGCGGGGGAAGCGAGCAGTACTTC.